The text below deals with one TCR beta chain. Its antigen remains unidentified. The method was immunoSEQ multiplex PCR; TCRdb's version includes in-frame clones alone and lacks a portion of them. This table has roughly 160,000 clones, about nine tenths appearing once. The data belong to a study of T cell responses to AZD1222 COVID-19 vaccine. Trimming shortened V by 4 bases and J by 2 bases, and 12 bases separated the two germline ends. CDR3 length equals 14 residues. Per the germline V gene, CDR1 is MNHEY and CDR2 is SVGEGT. Study-wide results and caveats: Receipt of two AZD1222 doses was followed by a rise in Spike-specific TCR breadth and depth.

The material was peripheral blood, obtained on day 0 of AZD1222 vaccination. The source of this sequence is an adult in good health. The chain has TRBV6-2 or TRBV6-3 and TRBJ2-7; D might be TRBD1 or TRBD2, each matching 5 bases. The CDR3 DNA follows: TGTGCCAGCAGTTGGGGCAGGGAGCCCTACGAGCAGTACTTC. Translation: CASSWGREPYEQYF.